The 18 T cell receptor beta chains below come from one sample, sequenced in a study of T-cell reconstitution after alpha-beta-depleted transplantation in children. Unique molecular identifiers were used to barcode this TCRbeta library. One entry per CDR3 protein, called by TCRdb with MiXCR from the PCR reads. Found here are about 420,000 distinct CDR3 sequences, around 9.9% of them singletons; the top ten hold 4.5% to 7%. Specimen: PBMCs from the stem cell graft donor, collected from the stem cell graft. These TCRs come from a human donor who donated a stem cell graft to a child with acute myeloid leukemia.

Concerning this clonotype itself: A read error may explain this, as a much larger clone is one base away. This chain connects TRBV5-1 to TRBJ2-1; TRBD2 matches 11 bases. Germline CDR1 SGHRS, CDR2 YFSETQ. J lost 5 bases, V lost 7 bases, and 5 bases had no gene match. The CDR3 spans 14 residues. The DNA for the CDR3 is TGCGCCAGCTCCAGACTAGCGGGACACAATGAGCAGTTCTTC. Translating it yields CASSRLAGHNEQFF.

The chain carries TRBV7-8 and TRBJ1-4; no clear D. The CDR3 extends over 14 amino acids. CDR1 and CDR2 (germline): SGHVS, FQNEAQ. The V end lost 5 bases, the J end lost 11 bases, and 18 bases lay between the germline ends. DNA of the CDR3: TGTGCCAGCAGCCCGACGATTGGGTCTGCGAAACTGTTTTTT. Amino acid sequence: CASSPTIGSAKLFF.

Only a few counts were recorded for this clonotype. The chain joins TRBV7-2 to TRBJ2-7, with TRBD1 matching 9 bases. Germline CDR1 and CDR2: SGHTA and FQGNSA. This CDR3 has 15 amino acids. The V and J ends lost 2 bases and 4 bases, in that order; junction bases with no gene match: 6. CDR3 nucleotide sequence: TGTGCCAGCAGCTTAACAGGGGGCAACACTTACGAGCAGTACTTC. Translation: CASSLTGGNTYEQYF.

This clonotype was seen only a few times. The CDR3 here is CASSNKRTGSYNEQFF. CDR3 sequence (DNA): TGTGCCAGCAGCAATAAAAGGACAGGGTCCTACAATGAGCAGTTCTTC. The chain couples TRBV7-3 to TRBJ2-1; 8 nucleotides match TRBD1. CDR1 is SGHTA and CDR2 is FQGTGA in the germline V gene. The CDR3 is 16 amino acids. V lost 5 bases and J lost 1; bases outside the gene matches: 7.

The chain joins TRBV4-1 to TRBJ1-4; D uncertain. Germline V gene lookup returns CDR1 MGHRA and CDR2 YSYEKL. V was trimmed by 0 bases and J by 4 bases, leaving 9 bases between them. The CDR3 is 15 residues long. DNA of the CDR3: TGCGCCAGCAGCCAAGAGGGCACTTATAATGAAAAACTGTTTTTT. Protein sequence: CASSQEGTYNEKLFF.

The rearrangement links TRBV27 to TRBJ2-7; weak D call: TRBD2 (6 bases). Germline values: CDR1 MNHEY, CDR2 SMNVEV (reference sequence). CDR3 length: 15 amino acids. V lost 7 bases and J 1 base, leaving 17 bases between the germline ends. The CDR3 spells CASKPGTEGSYEQYV. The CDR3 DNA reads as TGTGCCAGCAAACCTGGGACGGAGGGTTCCTACGAGCAGTACGTC.

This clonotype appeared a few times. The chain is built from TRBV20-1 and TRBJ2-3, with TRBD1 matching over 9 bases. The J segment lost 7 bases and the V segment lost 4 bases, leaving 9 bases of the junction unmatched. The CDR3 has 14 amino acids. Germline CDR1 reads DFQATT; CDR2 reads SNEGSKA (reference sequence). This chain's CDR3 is CSAKPQGAGNTQYF. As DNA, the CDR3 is TGCAGTGCTAAGCCACAGGGGGCGGGGAATACGCAGTATTTT.

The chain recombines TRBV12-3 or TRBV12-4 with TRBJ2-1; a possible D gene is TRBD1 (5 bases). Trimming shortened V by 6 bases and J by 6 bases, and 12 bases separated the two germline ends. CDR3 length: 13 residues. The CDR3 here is CASRIQGGNEQFF. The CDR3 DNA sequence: TGTGCCAGCAGAATCCAGGGCGGCAATGAGCAGTTCTTC.

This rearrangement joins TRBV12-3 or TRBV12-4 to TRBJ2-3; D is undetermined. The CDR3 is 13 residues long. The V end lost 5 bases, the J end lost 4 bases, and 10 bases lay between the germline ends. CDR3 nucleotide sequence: TGTGCCAGCAGTGTATCTAGGTCAGATACGCAGTATTTT. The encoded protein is CASSVSRSDTQYF.

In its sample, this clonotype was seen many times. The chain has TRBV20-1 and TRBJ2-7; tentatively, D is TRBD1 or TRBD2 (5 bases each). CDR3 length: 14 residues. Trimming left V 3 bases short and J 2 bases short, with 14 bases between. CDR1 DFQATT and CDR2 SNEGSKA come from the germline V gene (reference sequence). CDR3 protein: CSASLGARAYEQYF. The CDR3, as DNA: TGCAGTGCTAGCCTAGGGGCGCGGGCCTACGAGCAGTACTTC.

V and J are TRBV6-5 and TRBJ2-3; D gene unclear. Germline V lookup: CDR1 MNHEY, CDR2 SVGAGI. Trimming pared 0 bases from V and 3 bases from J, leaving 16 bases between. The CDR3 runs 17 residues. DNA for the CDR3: TGTGCCAGCAGTTACTCGAAGGGCCCCGGGCGAACAGATACGCAGTATTTT. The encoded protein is CASSYSKGPGRTDTQYF.

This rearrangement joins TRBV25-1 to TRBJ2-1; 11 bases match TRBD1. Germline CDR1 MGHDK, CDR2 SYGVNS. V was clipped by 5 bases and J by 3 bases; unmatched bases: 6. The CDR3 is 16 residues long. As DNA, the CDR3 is TGTGCCAGCAGTCCCCTGGGACAGGGGGACTACAATGAGCAGTTCTTC. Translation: CASSPLGQGDYNEQFF.

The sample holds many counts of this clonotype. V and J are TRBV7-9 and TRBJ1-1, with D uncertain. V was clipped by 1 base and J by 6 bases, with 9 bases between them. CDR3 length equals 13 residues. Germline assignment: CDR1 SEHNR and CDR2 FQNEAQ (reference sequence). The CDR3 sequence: CASSLVLGAEAFF. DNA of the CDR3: TGTGCCAGCAGCTTAGTCCTCGGAGCTGAAGCTTTCTTT.

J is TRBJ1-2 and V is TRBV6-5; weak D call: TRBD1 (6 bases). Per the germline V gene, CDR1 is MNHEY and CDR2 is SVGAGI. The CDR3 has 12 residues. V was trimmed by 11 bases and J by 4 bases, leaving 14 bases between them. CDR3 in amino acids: CAAGVHGYGYTF. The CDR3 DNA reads TGTGCCGCAGGGGTGCACGGCTATGGCTACACCTTC.

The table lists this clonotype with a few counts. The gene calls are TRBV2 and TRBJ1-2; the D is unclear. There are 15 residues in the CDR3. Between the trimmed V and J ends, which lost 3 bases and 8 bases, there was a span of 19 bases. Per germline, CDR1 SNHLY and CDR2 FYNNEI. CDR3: CASSDREIGLKGYTF. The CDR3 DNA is TGTGCCAGCAGTGATCGGGAGATTGGCTTGAAGGGCTACACCTTC. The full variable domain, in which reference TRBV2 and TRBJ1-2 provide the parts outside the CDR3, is EPEVTQTPSHQVTQMGQEVILRCVPISNHLYFYWYRQILGQKVEFLVSFYNNEISEKSEIFDDQFSVERPDGSNFTLKIRSTKLEDSAMYFCASSDREIGLKGYTFGSGTRLTVV.

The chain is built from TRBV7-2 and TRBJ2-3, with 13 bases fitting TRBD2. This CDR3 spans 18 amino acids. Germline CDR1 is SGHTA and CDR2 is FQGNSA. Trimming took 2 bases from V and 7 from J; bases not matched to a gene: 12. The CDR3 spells CASSLSTSGGPRRNTQYF. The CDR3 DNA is TGTGCCAGCAGCTTATCGACTAGCGGGGGGCCGCGGCGTAATACGCAGTATTTT. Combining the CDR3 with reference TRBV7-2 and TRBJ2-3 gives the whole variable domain GAGVSQSPSNKVTEKGKDVELRCDPISGHTALYWYRQSLGQGLEFLIYFQGNSAPDKSGLPSDRFSAERTGGSVSTLTIQRTQQEDSAVYLCASSLSTSGGPRRNTQYFGPGTRLTVL.

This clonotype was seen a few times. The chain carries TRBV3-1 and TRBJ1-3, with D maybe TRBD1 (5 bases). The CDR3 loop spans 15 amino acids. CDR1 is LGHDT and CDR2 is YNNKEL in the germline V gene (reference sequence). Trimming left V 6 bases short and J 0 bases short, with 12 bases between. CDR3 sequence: CASSFDSNSGNTIYF. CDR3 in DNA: TGTGCCAGCAGTTTTGACAGCAACTCTGGAAACACCATATATTTT.

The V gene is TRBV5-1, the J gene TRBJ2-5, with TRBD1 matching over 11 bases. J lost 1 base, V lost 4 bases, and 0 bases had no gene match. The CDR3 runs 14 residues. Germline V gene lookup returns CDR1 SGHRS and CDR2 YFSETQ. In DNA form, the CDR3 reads TGCGCCAGCAGCGGGACAGGGGGCCAAGAGACCCAGTACTTC. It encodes CASSGTGGQETQYF.